The 19 T cell receptor beta chains reported below all come from one sample, sequenced in a study of cytomegalovirus exposure and HLA in healthy donors (dated by TCRdb to the late 2010s). Library preparation employed the immunoSEQ multiplex PCR assay. The multiplex PCR relied on a mix of 60 forward primers for TCR Vbeta segments and 13 reverse primers for TCR Jbeta segments. The table comes from immuneACCESS by way of TCRdb, which keeps in-frame sequences with V and J called. Part of the clones is missing from these tables; in studies checked, under half for an unresolved V gene and the rest for unknown reasons. The sample has fewer than 100,000 clones on record, about 77% of them singletons. About 3.3% of the sample belongs to the ten largest clones. The sequenced material came from PBMCs. The receptors stem from a middle-aged man in good health and CMV-seronegative.

The chain employs TRBV10-3 and TRBJ1-6; no definite D call. CDR1 and CDR2 from the germline V gene are ENHRY and SYGVKD. V lost 3 bases to trimming and J lost 9 bases, with 12 bases between them. There are 14 residues in the CDR3. The CDR3 reads CAISDEYLSSPLHF. The CDR3 coding sequence is TGTGCCATCAGTGATGAGTATCTTAGTTCACCCCTCCACTTT.

The genes are TRBV2 and TRBJ1-1, with unresolved D. This CDR3 has 13 amino acids. V was shortened by 8 bases and J by 3 bases, with 13 bases between the two germline ends. Germline V gene lookup returns CDR1 SNHLY and CDR2 FYNNEI. In nucleotides, the CDR3 is TGTGCCAGCCTTTTCTCCGGGGACACTGAAGCTTTCTTT. This translates into CASLFSGDTEAFF.

The rearrangement links TRBV11-2 to TRBJ2-3, with 12 bases identical to TRBD2. CDR1 is SGHAT and CDR2 is FQNNGV in the germline V gene. This CDR3 has 16 amino acids. J gave up 0 bases and V 4 bases, and 2 bases lay outside the gene matches. This CDR3 is CASSYGLAGSTDTQYF. CDR3 bases: TGTGCCAGCAGCTACGGACTAGCGGGGAGCACAGATACGCAGTATTTT.

J is TRBJ1-4 and V is TRBV5-1; D is perhaps TRBD1 (5 bases). The length of the CDR3 is 15 residues. CDR1 is SGHRS and CDR2 is YFSETQ in the germline V gene. The V end lost 1 base, the J end lost 3 bases, and 10 bases lay between the germline ends. For the CDR3, the DNA is TGCGCCAGCAGCTTGTCAGGGTCACCTAATGAAAAACTGTTTTTT. Amino acid sequence: CASSLSGSPNEKLFF. The variable domain in full, with the rest retrieved from reference TRBV5-1 and TRBJ1-4, is KAGVTQTPRYLIKTRGQQVTLSCSPISGHRSVSWYQQTPGQGLQFLFEYFSETQRNKGNFPGRFSGRQFSNSRSEMNVSTLELGDSALYLCASSLSGSPNEKLFFGSGTQLSVL.

V usage is TRBV5-1 and J usage is TRBJ2-7; 7 nucleotides match TRBD1. This CDR3 spans 14 amino acids. The germline CDR1 and CDR2 sequences are SGHRS and YFSETQ. After removal of 2 bases from V and 3 bases from J, the junction contained 5 bases not matched to a gene. CDR3 DNA sequence: TGCGCCAGCAGCTTCACAGGGGAGAGCTACGAGCAGTACTTC. Translated: CASSFTGESYEQYF.

The chain uses TRBV5-1 and TRBJ2-2; TRBD2 matches 8 bases. CDR3 length equals 16 residues. The V and J ends lost 2 bases and 5 bases, in that order; junction bases with no gene match: 8. Germline loops: CDR1 SGHRS, CDR2 YFSETQ. The CDR3 spells CASSFRSGSSTGELFF. The CDR3 region has the DNA TGCGCCAGCAGCTTTCGAAGCGGGAGTTCGACCGGGGAGCTGTTTTTT.

This sequence joins TRBV5-1 and TRBJ1-5, with D unclear. The V gene lost 2 bases and the J gene lost 0 bases, with 6 bases spanning the gap. Germline CDR1 is SGHRS and CDR2 is YFSETQ. CDR3 size: 14 residues. The CDR3 DNA reads as TGCGCCAGCAGCTTCGGTGATAGCAATCAGCCCCAGCATTTT. Translated, it gives CASSFGDSNQPQHF.

CDR3 DNA: TGTGCCAGCAGCCAAGACAACCGGGACAGAAGTTTAAGAAAGATGAACACTGAAGCTTTCTTT. Its translation: CASSQDNRDRSLRKMNTEAFF. This chain links TRBV14 with TRBJ1-1; 7 nucleotides line up with TRBD1. Germline assignment: CDR1 SGHDN and CDR2 FVKESK. The length of the CDR3 is 21 residues. V shed 0 bases, J shed 0 bases, and the junction held 19 bases outside the gene matches.

In its sample, this clone was seen a few times. This chain uses TRBV6-1 with TRBJ2-7; 8 nucleotides align to TRBD1. Germline V gene lookup returns CDR1 MNHNS and CDR2 SASEGT. V lost 6 bases, J lost 6 bases, and 4 bases stayed unmatched. CDR3 length: 12 residues. The CDR3 DNA reads as TGTGCCAGCAGGGGTACAGGGGGCGAGCAGTACTTC. Protein sequence: CASRGTGGEQYF.

The rearrangement uses TRBV5-1 and TRBJ2-7; 7 nucleotides match TRBD2. The J segment lost 3 bases and the V segment lost 1 base, leaving 4 bases of the junction unmatched. This CDR3 is built from 14 residues. Germline assignment: CDR1 SGHRS and CDR2 YFSETQ. The CDR3 DNA reads as TGCGCCAGCAGCTTGTACGGGGGGATCTACGAGCAGTACTTC. Translating it yields CASSLYGGIYEQYF.

V and J are TRBV7-8 and TRBJ2-5; possibly TRBD2 for D (6 bases). This CDR3 is built from 15 residues. Deletions cut 0 bases from V and 2 bases from J, with 10 bases between. The germline V gene encodes CDR1 SGHVS and CDR2 FQNEAQ. The CDR3 bases are TGTGCCAGCAGCTTAGCTGGCGGGAAGCAAGAGACCCAGTACTTC. The encoded protein is CASSLAGGKQETQYF. Variable domain in full (rest from reference TRBV7-8 and TRBJ2-5): GAGVSQSPRYKVAKRGQDVALRCDPISGHVSLFWYQQALGQGPEFLTYFQNEAQLDKSGLPSDRFFAERPEGSVSTLKIQRTQQEDSAVYLCASSLAGGKQETQYFGPGTRLLVL.

The chain couples TRBV2 to TRBJ1-4; D is perhaps TRBD1 (5 bases). In germline, CDR1 is SNHLY, CDR2 FYNNEI. V lost 10 bases to trimming and J lost 7 bases, with 16 bases between them. The CDR3 loop spans 13 amino acids. This chain's CDR3 is CATRSGPGEKLFF. CDR3 bases: TGTGCCACCAGATCAGGGCCGGGTGAAAAACTGTTTTTT.

This clone was observed once. This chain connects TRBV9 to TRBJ1-3; no firm D call. The V end lost 5 bases, the J end lost 2 bases, and 11 bases lay between the germline ends. The CDR3 has 14 residues. From germline, CDR1 is SGDLS and CDR2 YYNGEE. The CDR3 loop is CASRVRSTGNTIYF. CDR3 bases: TGTGCCAGCAGAGTACGGAGTACTGGAAACACCATATATTTT.

The genes are TRBV28 and TRBJ2-2, with 9 bases aligning to TRBD1. The CDR3 has 15 residues. The ends lost 5 bases at V and 5 bases at J; junction bases unmatched: 6. Germline assignment: CDR1 MDHEN and CDR2 SYDVKM. CDR3 sequence (DNA): TGTGCCAGCAGTCTCCGGGACAGGGTGACCGGGGAGCTGTTTTTT. Protein sequence: CASSLRDRVTGELFF.

The chain has TRBV28 and TRBJ2-5; 7 bases map to TRBD2. The J call may be in error: the DNA end matches TRBJ2-7 better. Germline CDR1 is MDHEN and CDR2 is SYDVKM. This CDR3 contains 17 residues. This chain's CDR3 is CASSHGLVVSLGYEQYF. CDR3 sequence (DNA): TGTGCCAGCAGCCACGGACTAGTCGTCTCTTTGGGCTACGAGCAGTACTTC.

This rearrangement joins TRBV6-1 to TRBJ2-7; 9 bases agree with TRBD2. This CDR3 spans 16 amino acids. Looked up from germline, CDR1 is MNHNS and CDR2 is SASEGT. Unmatched junction bases numbered 5, after V lost 1 base and J lost 1 base. CDR3 region: CASSEVGGGASYEQYF. As DNA, the CDR3 is TGTGCCAGCAGTGAAGTAGGCGGGGGGGCTTCCTACGAGCAGTACTTC.

The genes are TRBV19 and TRBJ2-7; TRBD1 matches 10 bases. Germline V lookup: CDR1 LNHDA, CDR2 SQIVND (reference sequence). CDR3 length equals 15 residues. V was pared by 3 bases and J by 5 bases, with 7 bases of the junction left unmatched. The CDR3 DNA is TGTGCCAGTAGTATTACCGGGACAGGGGTCGACGAGCAGTACTTC. Translated: CASSITGTGVDEQYF.

This clone was seen only a few times. The chain employs TRBV14 and TRBJ2-5; maybe TRBD2 (6 bases). The CDR3 totals 13 residues. Per germline, CDR1 SGHDN and CDR2 FVKESK. V gave up 3 bases and J gave up 5 bases, with 10 bases separating them. The CDR3 DNA reads as TGTGCCAGCAGCCAGCTAGCGCGCGAGACCCAGTACTTC. This codes for CASSQLARETQYF.

The chain is built from TRBV5-6 and TRBJ1-5; perhaps TRBD1 as D (6 bases). The germline V and J ends were trimmed by 1 base and 2 bases, with 13 bases remaining between them. The CDR3 is 16 amino acids. CDR1 is SGHDT and CDR2 is YYEEEE in the germline V gene. In DNA form, the CDR3 reads TGTGCCAGCAGCTTGCGTACCAGGGGTGGCAATCAGCCCCAGCATTTT. Protein sequence: CASSLRTRGGNQPQHF.